The TCR beta chain under discussion was sequenced for a study of CD8+ T cells in alopecia areata. RNA was isolated and reverse transcribed to cDNA, the sequencing template. Sequenced by immunoSEQ multiplex PCR; TCRdb stores in-frame clones only, minus some. This sample carries approximately 180,000 clones, over 50% of them seen once, and the ten largest clones take roughly 14%. The study team obtained lesional scalp punch biopsies and peripheral blood from alopecia areata patients. The CDR3 spans 13 residues. Germline V CDR1 and CDR2: SQVTM, ANQGSEA. The ends lost 6 bases at V and 7 bases at J; junction bases unmatched: 8.

Sequenced here: CD4+ T cells sorted from blood, sampled at week 0. The receptor's source is a human donor with alopecia areata. This chain uses TRBV29-1 with TRBJ1-1; 10 bases match TRBD1. Here the CDR3 DNA reads TGCAGCGTATGGACAGGGGGTATGGGTGAAGCTTTCTTT. Translating it yields CSVWTGGMGEAFF. Full variable domain (outside the CDR3, taken from reference TRBV29-1 and TRBJ1-1): SAVISQKPSRDICQRGTSLTIQCQVDSQVTMMFWYRQQPGQSLTLIATANQGSEATYESGFVIDKFPISRPNLTFSTLTVSNMSPEDSSIYLCSVWTGGMGEAFFGQGTRLTVV.